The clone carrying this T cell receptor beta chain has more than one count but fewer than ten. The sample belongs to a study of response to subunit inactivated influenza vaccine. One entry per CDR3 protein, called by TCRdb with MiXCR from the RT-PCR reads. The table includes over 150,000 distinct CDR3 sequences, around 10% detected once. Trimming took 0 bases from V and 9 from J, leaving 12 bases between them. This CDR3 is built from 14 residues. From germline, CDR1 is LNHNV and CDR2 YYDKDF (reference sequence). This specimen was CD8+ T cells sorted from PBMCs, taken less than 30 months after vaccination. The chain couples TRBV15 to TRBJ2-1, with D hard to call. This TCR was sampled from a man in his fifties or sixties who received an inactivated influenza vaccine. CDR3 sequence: CATSRELEVFEQFF. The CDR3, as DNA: TGTGCCACCAGCAGAGAGCTCGAGGTCTTTGAGCAGTTCTTC. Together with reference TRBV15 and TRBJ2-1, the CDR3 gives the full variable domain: DAMVIQNPRYQVTQFGKPVTLSCSQTLNHNVMYWYQQKSSQAPKLLFHYYDKDFNNEADTPDNFQSRRPNTSFCFLDIRSPGLGDTAMYLCATSRELEVFEQFFGPGTRLTVL.